Each of the 3 T cell receptor beta chains below was sequenced from the same sample in a study of blood T cell repertoires in COVID-19. Using immunoSEQ multiplex PCR, the repertoire was profiled, and TCRdb retains in-frame clones only, with some absent. The table records approximately 150,000 clones, about 85% of them present only once. The sample comprised peripheral blood. These receptor sequences come from a man between 35 and 55 years old with acute or convalescent COVID-19.

V usage is TRBV5-1 and J usage is TRBJ2-5, with D tentatively TRBD1 (6 bases). Per the germline V gene, CDR1 is SGHRS and CDR2 is YFSETQ. The CDR3 extends over 15 amino acids. V lost 3 bases, J lost 2 bases, and 14 bases lay in between. CDR3 DNA sequence: TGCGCCAGCAGCTGGCTACAGGGCGATCAAGAGACCCAGTACTTC. Translated, it gives CASSWLQGDQETQYF.

This clone was seen only once. The chain employs TRBV30 and TRBJ1-5, with D unresolved. The V end lost 2 bases, the J end lost 2 bases, and 10 bases lay between the germline ends. CDR1 is GTSNPN and CDR2 is SVGIG in the germline V gene (reference sequence). This CDR3 region has 14 residues. CDR3: CAWSSWGGNQPQHF. In DNA, the CDR3 is TGTGCCTGGAGTTCTTGGGGAGGCAATCAGCCCCAGCATTTT.

The rearrangement joins TRBV28 to TRBJ2-6, with TRBD1 identical over 9 bases. The J segment lost 8 bases and the V segment lost 5 bases, leaving 10 bases of the junction unmatched. This CDR3 comprises 16 residues. CDR1 is MDHEN, CDR2 SYDVKM, per germline. Here the CDR3 reads CASSNGGQGRTNVLTF. The CDR3 DNA follows: TGTGCCAGCAGTAACGGGGGACAGGGAAGAACCAACGTCCTGACTTTC.